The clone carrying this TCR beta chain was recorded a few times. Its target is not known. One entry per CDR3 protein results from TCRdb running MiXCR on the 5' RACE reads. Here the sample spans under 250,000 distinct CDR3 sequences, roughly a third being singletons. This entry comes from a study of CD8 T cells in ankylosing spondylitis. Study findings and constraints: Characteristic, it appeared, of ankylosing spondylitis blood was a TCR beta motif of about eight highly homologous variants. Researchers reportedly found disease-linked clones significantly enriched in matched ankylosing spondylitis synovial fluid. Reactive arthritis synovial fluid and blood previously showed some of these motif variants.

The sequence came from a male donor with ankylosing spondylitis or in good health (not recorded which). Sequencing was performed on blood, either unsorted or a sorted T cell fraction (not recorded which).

CDR3 sequence: CASSTLLSTDTQYF. DNA of the CDR3: TGTGCCAGTTCCACTCTCCTTAGCACAGATACGCAGTATTTT. The chain uses TRBV5-5 and TRBJ2-3; D unclear. The CDR3 contains 14 residues. Trimming shortened V by 8 bases and J by 0 bases, and 13 bases separated the two germline ends. Germline CDR1 is SGHKS and CDR2 is YYEKEE (reference sequence).